Listed below are T cell receptor beta chains from one sample, sequenced in a study of PD-1 blockade in mismatch repair-deficient tumors. Sequencing was performed with immunoSEQ multiplex PCR; in TCRdb, only in-frame clones are kept and a portion is missing. The table includes around 25,000 clones, about 88% detected once. The material was PBMCs, obtained before pembrolizumab treatment. The origin of the receptors is an adult with mismatch repair-deficient cancer. CDR3s leave out the opening cysteine and the closing phenylalanine or tryptophan. Each record gives: clone size, CDR3 length, V gene, CDR3 protein. The size field is filled for only some rows; it gives once, few, many or a size class.

>.|12|TRBV15
ATSMRGQGQPQH
>.|11|TRBV9
ASSYDFLGEQF
>.|11|TRBV10-3
AISESSVLEQF
>once|12|TRBV6-1
ASSEEDRKWPQH
>once|16|TRBV23-1
ASRNKQGAGGNTGELF
>.|17|TRBV28
ASSFFLAGMRSEYNEQF
>.|13|TRBV9
ASSVVSGSYNEQF
>few|11|TRBV7-2
ASSLVGGYGYT
>.|16|TRBV7-8
ASSFSIGLAGSSYEQY
>.|13|TRBV6-6
ASNIGGRSTGELF
>.|17|TRBV15
ATSRALLRKGHSYNEQF
>.|13|TRBV7-6
ASRTDRVNFGELF
>.|17|TRBV7-2
ASSLAGLAGGPSNYEQY
>.|12|TRBV6-6
ASRDTGLNYGYT
>.|13|TRBV6-1
ASSEVGQGMVTQY
>medium-sized|8|TRBV28
ASKANEQF
>.|12|TRBV7-9
ASSLGDTNTEAF
>.|14|TRBV28
ASSLDLSVGNQPQH
>.|13|TRBV18
ASSPGQQTNYGYT
>few|12|TRBV29-1
SAWTSGRAYEQY
>.|16|TRBV19
ASSIRFHGTGPYNEQF
>few|13|TRBV28
ASRAGTGGNYEQY
>.|13|TRBV28
ASSLAGGFDQPQH
>.|12|TRBV7-9
ASSTDSFTDTQY
>.|13|TRBV6-1
ASIEGDSGRYEQY
>.|17|TRBV27
ASSLRLAGSLSGANVLT
>.|14|TRBV7-2
ASSLGGLAAQETQY
>.|12|TRBV6-6
ASSSGQGGYEQY
>.|12|TRBV2
ASTGEQGPQPQH
>.|13|TRBV5-8
ASSQNYRVTYGYT
>.|13|TRBV9
ASSVASGSGLTQY
>few|12|TRBV9
ASSVSQGNYEQY
>.|13|TRBV9
ASSRSPGDNQPQH
>.|15|TRBV7-2
ASSLLFAGAGGETQY
>.|16|TRBV5-1
ASSFERALARSSYEQY
>few|12|TRBV2
ASKYRQGNSPLH
>.|13|TRBV29-1
SVGYGQGSNQPQH
>.|9|TRBV6-5
ASSTNNEQF
>.|13|TRBV15
ATSGRDTDSYEQY
>.|13|TRBV2
ASTSMGLSNQPQH
>.|13|TRBV6-1
ASNVRTSGRYEQF
>.|12|TRBV7-3
ASSYQGSQETQY
>.|11|TRBV15
ATSRTGTGGYT
>.|12|TRBV4-1
ASSLTVKSYEQY
>.|14|TRBV6-6
ASSTTPQGLDTEAF
>once|12|TRBV11-1
ASSAGTPWDEQY
>.|14|TRBV29-1
SVSLGTSGSTDTQY
>.|13|TRBV29-1
SVATGAGGNQPQH
>.|14|TRBV18
ASSPPRDRVYNEQF
>.|12|TRBV2
ASTREGLGNTIY